This TCR beta chain came from a study of T cell changes during pregnancy in multiple sclerosis. Data came from immunoSEQ multiplex PCR; TCRdb stores just in-frame clones and leaves some out. The sample includes around 78,000 clones, 90% to 95% of them seen just once. This CDR3 has 11 residues. V lost 4 bases to trimming and J lost 13 bases, with 10 bases between them. Germline V lookup: CDR1 SGHAT, CDR2 FQNNGV. This clone was detected once. The specimen comprised peripheral blood, sampled in the third trimester of pregnancy. The TCR comes from a female donor in good health, enrolled as a control in a pregnancy study. This chain joins TRBV11-2 and TRBJ1-4; D call uncertain. The CDR3 is CASSSGRRLFF. DNA of the CDR3: TGTGCCAGCAGCTCCGGCAGGCGACTGTTTTTT.